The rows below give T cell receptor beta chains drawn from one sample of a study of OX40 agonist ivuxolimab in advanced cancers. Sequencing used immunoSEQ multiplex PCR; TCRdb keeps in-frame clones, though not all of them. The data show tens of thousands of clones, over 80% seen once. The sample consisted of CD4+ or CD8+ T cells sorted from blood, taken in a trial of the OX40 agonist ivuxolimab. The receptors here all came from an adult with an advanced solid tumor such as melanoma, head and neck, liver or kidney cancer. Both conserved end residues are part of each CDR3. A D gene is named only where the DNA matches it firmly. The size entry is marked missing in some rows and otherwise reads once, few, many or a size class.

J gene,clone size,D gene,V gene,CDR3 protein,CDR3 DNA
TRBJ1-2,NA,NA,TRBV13,CASSLVLGTTGYTF,TGTGCCAGCAGCTTAGTCCTTGGGACAACTGGCTACACCTTC
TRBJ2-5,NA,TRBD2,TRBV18,CASSPPTGGPNGETQYF,TGTGCCAGCTCACCACCGACGGGAGGGCCGAACGGAGAGACCCAGTACTTC
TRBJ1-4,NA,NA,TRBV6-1,CASSEFSLDVDEKLFF,TGTGCCAGCAGTGAATTTTCCTTGGACGTCGATGAAAAACTGTTTTTT
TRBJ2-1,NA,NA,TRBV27,CASSHDPAYNEQFF,TGTGCCAGCAGTCATGATCCGGCCTACAATGAGCAGTTCTTC
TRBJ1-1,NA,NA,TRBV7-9,CASRSGDTEAFF,TGTGCCAGCAGATCGGGGGACACTGAAGCTTTCTTT
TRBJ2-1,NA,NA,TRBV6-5,CASRILRSGYNEQFF,TGTGCCAGCAGAATCCTCCGGTCCGGCTACAATGAGCAGTTCTTC
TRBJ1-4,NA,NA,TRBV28,CASSPPTDLNEKLFF,TGTGCCAGCAGTCCACCCACGGACCTTAATGAAAAACTGTTTTTT
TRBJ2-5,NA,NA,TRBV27,CASSLKRSGQETQYF,TGTGCCAGCAGTTTAAAACGTTCGGGCCAAGAGACCCAGTACTTC
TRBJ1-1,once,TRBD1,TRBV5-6,CASSLKGGRTEAFF,TGTGCCAGCAGCTTGAAAGGGGGCAGAACTGAAGCTTTCTTT
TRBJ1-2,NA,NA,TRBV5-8,CASRQGGYTF,TGTGCCAGCAGACAGGGCGGCTACACCTTC
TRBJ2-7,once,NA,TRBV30,CAWVPSGDEQYF,TGTGCCTGGGTCCCTTCGGGCGACGAGCAGTACTTC
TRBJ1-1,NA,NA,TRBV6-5,CATSLKAFF,TGTGCCACCTCCCTGAAGGCTTTCTTT
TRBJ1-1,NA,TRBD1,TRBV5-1,CASSPNRGERNTEAFF,TGCGCCAGCAGCCCTAACAGGGGGGAAAGGAACACTGAAGCTTTCTTT
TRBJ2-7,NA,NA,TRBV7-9,CASSPSYEQYF,TGTGCCAGCAGCCCGTCCTACGAGCAGTACTTC
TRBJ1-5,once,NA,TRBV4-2,CASSQDLRQPQHF,TGTGCCAGCAGCCAAGATCTAAGGCAGCCCCAGCATTTT
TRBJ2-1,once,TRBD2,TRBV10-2,CASSGGLAGHEQFF,TGCGCCAGCAGTGGAGGGCTAGCGGGACATGAGCAGTTCTTC
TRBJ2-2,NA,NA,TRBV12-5,CASGLPGGELFF,TGTGCTAGTGGTTTGCCTGGAGGGGAGCTGTTTTTT
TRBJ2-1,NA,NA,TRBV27,CASRDRLNEQFF,TGTGCCAGCAGGGACAGACTCAATGAGCAGTTCTTC
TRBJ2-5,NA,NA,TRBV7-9,CASNEEPLAQETQYF,TGTGCCAGCAACGAGGAGCCACTAGCACAAGAGACCCAGTACTTC
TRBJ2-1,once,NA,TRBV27,CASSWSGGDLYNEQFF,TGTGCCAGCAGTTGGTCAGGGGGGGACCTCTACAATGAGCAGTTCTTC
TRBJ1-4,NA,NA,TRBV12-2,CATREGTNEKLFF,TGTGCAACCAGGGAGGGAACTAATGAAAAACTGTTTTTT
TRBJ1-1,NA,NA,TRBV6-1,CASSASTVLMWNTEAFF,TGTGCCAGCAGTGCGTCGACAGTCCTTATGTGGAACACTGAAGCTTTCTTT
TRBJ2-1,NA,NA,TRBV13,CASSLRGGGRGEQFF,TGTGCCAGCAGCTTACGAGGGGGAGGCCGGGGTGAGCAGTTCTTC
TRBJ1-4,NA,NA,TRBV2,CASSSQTAFATNEKLFF,TGTGCCAGCAGTTCCCAGACAGCCTTCGCAACTAATGAAAAACTGTTTTTT
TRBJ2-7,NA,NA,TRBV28,CASSQRSGKGVEQYF,TGTGCCAGCAGCCAAAGATCTGGCAAGGGCGTCGAGCAGTACTTC
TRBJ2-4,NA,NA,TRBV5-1,CASSLVPKNIQYF,TGCGCCAGCAGCTTGGTACCCAAAAACATTCAGTACTTC
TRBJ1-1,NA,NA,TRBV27,CASSLSGGGGTEAFF,TGTGCCAGCAGTTTATCGGGGGGAGGCGGCACTGAAGCTTTCTTT
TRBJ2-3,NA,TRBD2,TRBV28,CASSSGTSGGTQYF,TGTGCCAGCAGTTCCGGGACTAGCGGCGGAACGCAGTATTTT
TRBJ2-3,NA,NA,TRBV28,CASSFLLGTDTQYF,TGTGCCAGCAGTTTCCTTCTGGGAACAGATACGCAGTATTTT
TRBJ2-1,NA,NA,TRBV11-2,CASSFLTSFVDNEQFF,TGTGCCAGCAGCTTCCTTACTAGTTTTGTAGACAATGAGCAGTTCTTC
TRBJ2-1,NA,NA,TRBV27,CASSFYSGSSYNEQFF,TGTGCCAGCAGTTTCTATAGCGGAAGCTCCTACAATGAGCAGTTCTTC
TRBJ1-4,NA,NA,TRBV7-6,CASSLEADNEKLFF,TGTGCCAGCAGCTTAGAGGCGGATAATGAAAAACTGTTTTTT
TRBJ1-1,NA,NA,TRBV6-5,CASSYSTGFTEAFF,TGTGCCAGCAGTTACTCGACAGGATTCACTGAAGCTTTCTTT
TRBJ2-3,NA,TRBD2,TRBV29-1,CSVVVSGIVDVADTQYF,TGCAGCGTTGTGGTTAGCGGGATCGTGGATGTCGCAGATACGCAGTATTTT
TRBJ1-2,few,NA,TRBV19,CASSIGLFSDGYTF,TGTGCCAGTAGTATAGGCCTTTTCTCCGATGGCTACACCTTC
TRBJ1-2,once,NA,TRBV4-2,CASSQDGWGGFGAYGYTF,TGTGCCAGCAGCCAAGACGGATGGGGGGGCTTCGGGGCCTATGGCTACACCTTC
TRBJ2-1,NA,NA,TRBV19,CASSMGPGNEQFF,TGTGCCAGTAGTATGGGTCCAGGCAATGAGCAGTTCTTC